Listed below are T cell receptor beta chains from one sample, sequenced in a study of blood T cell repertoires in COVID-19. Generated by immunoSEQ multiplex PCR, the TCRdb table keeps only in-frame clones and is missing some. The sample contains fewer than 400,000 clones, roughly 91% of which appear only once. The source material was PBMCs or T cells enriched from blood (not recorded which). The receptors here all came from a woman in her thirties who had recovered from COVID-19. Each CDR3 is given with its conserved first and last residue. The D gene is left open where the match is weak. Some rows have no size entry. The others give once, few or many, or a class for an expanded clone.

V	J	D	size	CDR3	DNA
TRBV29-1	TRBJ2-2	TRBD2	-	CSVRLGRELNGELFF	TGCAGCGTCCGTCTGGGGCGGGAGTTGAACGGGGAGCTGTTTTTT
TRBV18	TRBJ2-5	-	-	CASSPPSDQETQYF	TGTGCCAGCTCACCACCTAGCGATCAAGAGACCCAGTACTTC
TRBV3-1/TRBV3-2	TRBJ2-3	-	-	CASSQSILRTKDTDTQYF	TGTGCCAGCAGCCAAAGTATTCTACGGACTAAGGATACAGATACGCAGTATTTT
TRBV5-1	TRBJ1-1	-	-	CASSFRRDLFSEAFF	TGCGCCAGCAGCTTTCGGAGGGACTTATTCAGTGAAGCTTTCTTT
TRBV6-5	TRBJ2-5	-	-	CASSFRSRETQYF	TGTGCCAGCAGCTTCAGGTCTCGGGAGACCCAGTACTTC
TRBV25-1	TRBJ2-3	-	-	CASSESNPSTDTQYF	TGTGCCAGCAGTGAATCTAACCCTAGCACAGATACGCAGTATTTT
TRBV29-1	TRBJ1-2	-	-	CSVSSGNYGYTF	TGCAGCGTAAGTTCGGGGAACTATGGCTACACCTTC
TRBV9	TRBJ2-2	-	-	CASTRTGRDTGELFF	TGTGCCAGCACACGGACAGGGAGGGACACCGGGGAGCTGTTTTTT
TRBV24-1	TRBJ2-1	-	-	CATSDWAGGRDEQFF	TGTGCCACCAGTGATTGGGCTGGAGGGCGGGATGAGCAGTTCTTC
TRBV7-9	TRBJ2-2	-	-	CASGPQPGSNTGELFF	TGTGCCAGCGGGCCTCAGCCCGGGAGTAACACCGGGGAGCTGTTTTTT
TRBV7-3	TRBJ2-7	-	-	CASSPRGGYEQYF	TGTGCCAGCAGCCCAAGGGGGGGATACGAGCAGTACTTC
TRBV27	TRBJ2-1	-	-	CASSFSSYNEQFF	TGTGCCAGCAGTTTTAGCTCCTACAATGAGCAGTTCTTC
TRBV12-3/TRBV12-4	TRBJ1-1	-	-	CASSLRRGAKAFF	TGTGCCAGCAGCCTCCGACGGGGGGCTAAGGCTTTCTTT
TRBV6-1	TRBJ2-7	-	-	CASSEARDGGYEQYF	TGTGCCAGCAGTGAAGCGAGGGACGGGGGATACGAGCAGTACTTC
TRBV7-9	TRBJ1-1	-	-	CASSLNPGIAFF	TGTGCCAGCAGCTTGAATCCAGGTATAGCTTTCTTT
TRBV18	TRBJ1-5	-	-	CASSPQRNQPQHF	TGTGCCAGCTCACCCCAGCGGAATCAGCCCCAGCATTTT
TRBV27	TRBJ2-7	TRBD2	-	CASSFRREVLYF	TGTGCCAGCAGTTTCCGGCGGGAGGTTCTCTACTTC
TRBV4-1	TRBJ2-1	TRBD2	-	CASSHSASGDHNEQFF	TGCGCCAGCAGCCACTCGGCTAGCGGGGACCATAATGAGCAGTTCTTC
TRBV12-3/TRBV12-4	TRBJ1-2	-	-	CASRKNPGYGYTF	TGTGCCAGCAGGAAAAACCCAGGGTATGGCTACACCTTC
TRBV28	TRBJ1-2	-	-	CASQSLWDYTGGNYGYTF	TGTGCCAGCCAATCATTATGGGACTACACAGGAGGAAACTATGGCTACACCTTC
TRBV20-1	TRBJ1-4	-	-	CSAPTGGKLFF	TGCAGTGCCCCAACCGGGGGAAAACTGTTTTTT
TRBV14	TRBJ1-2	-	-	CASSQVGGGYGYTF	TGTGCCAGCAGCCAAGTGGGGGGAGGCTATGGCTACACCTTC
TRBV11-2	TRBJ2-7	-	few	CASSPNRYEQYF	TGTGCCAGCAGCCCTAATCGCTACGAGCAGTACTTC
TRBV11-1	TRBJ1-2	-	-	CASSLLQGRDGYTF	TGTGCCAGCAGCTTATTGCAGGGGCGGGATGGCTACACCTTC
TRBV7-9	TRBJ1-3	-	-	CASSRTENTIYF	TGTGCCAGCAGCCGAACAGAGAACACCATATATTTT
TRBV6-5	TRBJ1-1	-	-	CASRLSTEAFF	TGTGCCAGCAGACTCTCCACTGAAGCTTTCTTT
TRBV15	TRBJ2-3	TRBD2	-	CATSRGRTSGSSADTQYF	TGTGCCACCAGCAGAGGCAGGACTAGCGGGAGCAGTGCAGATACGCAGTATTTT
TRBV19	TRBJ2-7	TRBD2	-	CASSIGGLAGEQYF	TGTGCCAGTAGTATAGGGGGACTAGCGGGCGAGCAGTACTTC
TRBV28	TRBJ2-7	-	-	CASNGGRPIVF	TGTGCCAGCAACGGCGGTAGGCCGATCGTTTTC
TRBV30	TRBJ1-5	-	-	CAWSVSGIGNQPQHF	TGTGCCTGGAGTGTATCGGGTATTGGCAATCAGCCCCAGCATTTT
TRBV5-1	TRBJ2-7	-	once	CASRGTPGPYEQYF	TGCGCCAGCAGGGGGACTCCGGGCCCCTACGAGCAGTACTTC
TRBV3-1/TRBV3-2	TRBJ2-7	-	-	CASSQTRDTPEQYF	TGTGCCAGCAGCCAAACCAGGGACACCCCCGAGCAGTACTTC
TRBV4-1	TRBJ1-6	-	-	CASSLIQGGGYNSPLHF	TGCGCCAGCAGCCTTATACAGGGAGGGGGTTATAATTCACCCCTCCACTTT
TRBV10-3	TRBJ2-6	TRBD1	once	CAISGSQGAVGANVLTF	TGTGCCATCAGTGGTTCACAGGGGGCGGTTGGGGCCAACGTCCTGACTTTC
TRBV25-1	TRBJ2-7	-	-	CASSDAQGRDEQYF	TGTGCCAGCAGTGATGCACAGGGCAGGGACGAGCAGTACTTC
TRBV7-2	TRBJ2-3	TRBD1	once	CASSRQGSDTQYF	TGTGCCAGCAGCCGACAGGGTTCCGATACGCAGTATTTT
TRBV10-1	TRBJ1-4	-	-	CASSESRGLGKLFF	TGCGCCAGCAGTGAGAGCAGGGGCCTCGGAAAACTGTTTTTT
TRBV3-1/TRBV3-2	TRBJ1-5	TRBD1	-	CASSFGQGVNQPQHF	TGTGCCAGCAGCTTCGGACAGGGAGTAAATCAGCCCCAGCATTTT
TRBV2	TRBJ2-7	-	-	CATLSRDTRGAYEQYF	TGTGCCACCTTGTCCCGGGACACGAGAGGGGCCTACGAGCAGTACTTC
TRBV7-2	TRBJ1-5	-	-	CASSSRGGPQHF	TGTGCCAGCAGCTCACGCGGGGGGCCCCAGCATTTT
TRBV5-6	TRBJ2-5	TRBD1	-	CASSQTGGWGETQYF	TGTGCCAGCAGCCAGACAGGGGGCTGGGGGGAGACCCAGTACTTC
TRBV29-1	TRBJ2-7	-	-	CSVVLAGKTYEQYF	TGCAGCGTTGTACTGGCGGGAAAAACTTACGAGCAGTACTTC
TRBV11-1	TRBJ2-1	TRBD2	-	CASSLGTSGSNEQFF	TGTGCCAGCAGCTTGGGGACTAGCGGGAGCAATGAGCAGTTCTTC
TRBV19	TRBJ2-7	TRBD2	-	CASSIGAGVPPFEQYF	TGTGCCAGTAGTATCGGAGCGGGAGTCCCCCCCTTCGAGCAGTACTTC
TRBV29-1	TRBJ2-4	TRBD1	-	CSVAQGAAKNIQYF	TGCAGCGTCGCACAGGGGGCGGCCAAAAACATTCAGTACTTC